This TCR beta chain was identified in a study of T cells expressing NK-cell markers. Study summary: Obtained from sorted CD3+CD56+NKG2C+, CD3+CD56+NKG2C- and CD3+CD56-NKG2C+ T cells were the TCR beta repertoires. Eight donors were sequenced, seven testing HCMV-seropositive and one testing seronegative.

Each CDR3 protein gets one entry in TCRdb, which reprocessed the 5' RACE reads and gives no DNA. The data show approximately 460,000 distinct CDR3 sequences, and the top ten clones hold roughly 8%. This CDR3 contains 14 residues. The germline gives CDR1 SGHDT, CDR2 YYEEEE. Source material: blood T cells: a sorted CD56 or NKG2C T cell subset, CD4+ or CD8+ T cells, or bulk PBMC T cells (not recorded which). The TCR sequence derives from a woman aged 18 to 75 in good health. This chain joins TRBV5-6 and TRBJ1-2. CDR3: CASSLFLFPYGYTF.